This entry describes one TCR beta chain. Its cognate antigen is unknown. An end of the junction differs from the germline gene, which may be a read error. This sample is part of a study of regulatory dendritic cells for organ transplantation. General study findings and limits: Memory CD8+ clonal expansion seemed more limited with regulatory than mature dendritic cells. The authors noted considerable between-person heterogeneity in alloreactive memory CD8+ cells.

Sorted subsets were CFSE-labeled and cultured approximately 5 days with allogeneic dendritic cells. CD4+ or CD8+ T cells were sorted as naive CD45RA+ or memory CD45RO+. Germline V lookup: CDR1 MNHEY, CDR2 SVGAGI. The CDR3 is 13 amino acids. The method was immunoSEQ multiplex PCR; TCRdb's version includes in-frame clones alone and lacks a portion of them. The data contain about 20,000 clones, 65% to 90% of them singletons. The sample taken for sequencing was naive CD4+ T cells from blood cultured with dendritic cells. Subset specified: CD45RA+ naive T cells. The chain is built from TRBV6-5 and TRBJ1-2; 9 bases align to TRBD1. The receptor's source is a human donor in good health. CDR3 sequence reads: CASSVRDRVGCTF. The CDR3 DNA is TGTGCCAGCAGCGTACGGGACAGGGTGGGCTGCACCTTC.